The 17 T cell receptor beta chains below were found in one sample sequenced in a study of PD-L1 blockade in urothelial cancer (dated by TCRdb to between 2016 and 2019). The sample's time point, from its label and the paper: pretreatment peripheral blood. Library generation was performed with the immunoSEQ multiplex PCR assay. In TCRdb, the immuneACCESS table is reduced to in-frame sequences with V and J assigned. These tables do not hold every clone; where another copy was compared, an unresolved V gene accounts for under half, and the others remain unexplained. Across this sample there are 95,000 or so clones, with roughly 84% seen only once. The top ten hold 2% of the sample. This specimen consisted of PBMCs, obtained around atezolizumab (anti-PD-L1) treatment. These receptors were obtained from a man aged 55-75 years with urothelial cancer.

This rearrangement joins TRBV7-2 to TRBJ2-5, with a possible D match to TRBD1 (5 bases). Germline lookup yields CDR1 SGHTA and CDR2 FQGNSA. Trimming left V 1 base short and J 10 bases short, with 16 bases between. This CDR3 contains 14 residues. CDR3 sequence: CASSLGNSKGVQYF. CDR3 in DNA: TGTGCCAGCAGCTTAGGGAACTCCAAAGGGGTCCAGTACTTC.

The chain carries TRBV18 and TRBJ1-1; D gene unclear. Trimming left V 6 bases short and J 1 base short, with 9 bases between. Per the germline V gene, CDR1 is KGHSH and CDR2 is LQKENI. There are 13 residues in the CDR3. CDR3 nucleotide sequence: TGTGCCAGCTCCGCGGCTGAGAACACTGAAGCTTTCTTT. As protein: CASSAAENTEAFF.

V and J are TRBV15 and TRBJ2-1; TRBD1 matches 9 bases. This CDR3 has 15 amino acids. In germline, CDR1 is LNHNV, CDR2 YYDKDF (reference sequence). V trimming: 1 base; J trimming: 6 bases; junction bases outside the gene matches: 4. CDR3 coding DNA: TGTGCCACCAGCAGAGGCGGGACAGGGAGCAATGAGCAGTTCTTC. Amino acids: CATSRGGTGSNEQFF.

This sequence joins TRBV7-3 and TRBJ2-1; D is possibly TRBD2 (5 bases). V gave up 5 bases and J gave up 9 bases, with 14 bases separating them. Germline V gene sequence: CDR1 SGHTA, CDR2 FQGTGA. CDR3 length: 13 amino acids. The CDR3 region is CASSTSSSSEQFF. The CDR3 DNA sequence: TGTGCCAGCAGCACCTCTAGCAGTAGTGAGCAGTTCTTC.

V gene TRBV4-1 combines with J gene TRBJ1-2; D might be TRBD1 (5 bases). V gave up 1 base and J gave up 5 bases, with 11 bases separating them. Germline CDR1 and CDR2: MGHRA and YSYEKL. This CDR3 is 14 amino acids long. The chain's CDR3 is CASSQGRVNYGYTF. DNA of the CDR3: TGCGCCAGCAGCCAAGGCAGGGTGAATTATGGCTACACCTTC.

The chain combines TRBV10-3 with TRBJ2-3; D unresolved. Germline V CDR1 and CDR2: ENHRY, SYGVKD. The ends were cut back, 4 bases at V and 5 bases at J, with 25 bases in the middle. This CDR3 region has 18 residues. The CDR3: CAISALRIRNKKEDTQYF. CDR3 sequence (DNA): TGTGCCATCAGTGCTTTGCGGATCCGCAACAAAAAAGAAGATACGCAGTATTTT.

The chain is built from TRBV19 and TRBJ2-7; 7 nucleotides agree with TRBD1. The CDR3 has 14 amino acids. Germline V gene lookup returns CDR1 LNHDA and CDR2 SQIVND (reference sequence). Trimming took 2 bases from V and 3 from J; bases not matched to a gene: 4. CDR3 nucleotides: TGTGCCAGTAGTATAAGGTACAGGGGCTACGAGCAGTACTTC. Its protein product is CASSIRYRGYEQYF.

The genes are TRBV4-1 and TRBJ1-4, with D maybe TRBD1 (6 bases). The V and J ends lost 6 bases and 10 bases respectively, with 12 bases between them. CDR1 is MGHRA and CDR2 is YSYEKL in the germline V gene. The CDR3 is made up of 12 amino acids. CDR3 amino acids: CASSQQGGKLFF. The CDR3 DNA is TGCGCCAGCAGTCAACAGGGCGGAAAACTGTTTTTT.

The CDR3 reads CASSLSEAVDDEQYF. CDR3 nucleotide sequence: TGTGCCAGCAGCTTGAGCGAGGCAGTAGACGACGAGCAGTACTTC. The chain recombines TRBV5-4 with TRBJ2-7; the D is unclear. The CDR3 sequence is 15 residues long. Per germline, CDR1 SGHNT and CDR2 YYREEE (reference sequence). V gave up 1 base and J gave up 5 bases, with 16 bases separating them.

This clone is a singleton in its sample. J is TRBJ2-4 and V is TRBV29-1, with 13 bases aligning to TRBD2. From germline, CDR1 is SQVTM and CDR2 ANQGSEA. This CDR3 has 18 residues. J lost 1 base, V lost 7 bases, and 13 bases had no gene match. The CDR3 sequence: CSARTSGSLSRAKNIQYF. CDR3 DNA sequence: TGCAGCGCCCGGACTAGCGGGAGCTTAAGTCGGGCCAAAAACATTCAGTACTTC. The full variable domain, with the rest looked up from reference TRBV29-1 and TRBJ2-4, is SAVISQKPSRDICQRGTSLTIQCQVDSQVTMMFWYRQQPGQSLTLIATANQGSEATYESGFVIDKFPISRPNLTFSTLTVSNMSPEDSSIYLCSARTSGSLSRAKNIQYFGAGTRLSVL.

CDR3 coding DNA: TGTGCCAGCAGAACTAGCGGGACAATTCGGCTTGGGACCCAGTACTTC. Its translation is CASRTSGTIRLGTQYF. The chain joins TRBV28 to TRBJ2-5; 10 bases match TRBD2. This CDR3 has 16 amino acids. Trimming cost V 6 bases and J 7 bases; bases outside gene matches: 14. Germline CDR1 is MDHEN and CDR2 is SYDVKM.

The DNA for the CDR3 is TGTGCCTGGAGTCCGGTAGCGGGAGTCGTCCGGGAGCTGTTTTTT. Translation: CAWSPVAGVVRELFF. V and J are TRBV30 and TRBJ2-2; 9 bases are a match to TRBD2. The CDR3 covers 15 residues. Germline V lookup: CDR1 GTSNPN, CDR2 SVGIG (reference sequence). V shed 2 bases, J shed 9 bases, and the junction held 10 bases outside the gene matches.

This chain connects TRBV7-9 to TRBJ1-2, with TRBD1 identical over 7 bases. Unmatched junction bases numbered 3, after V lost 1 base and J lost 7 bases. Germline loops: CDR1 SEHNR, CDR2 FQNEAQ (reference sequence). CDR3 length equals 13 residues. In DNA form, the CDR3 reads TGTGCCAGCAGCTTAGAGGGGGCGACTGGCTACACCTTC. Translation gives CASSLEGATGYTF.

This sequence joins TRBV6-1 and TRBJ2-5; TRBD2 matches at 10 bases. Germline lookup yields CDR1 MNHNS and CDR2 SASEGT. The CDR3 spans 13 residues. The trim removed 6 bases at V and 4 bases at J, leaving 2 bases unmatched. CDR3: CASRAGGGETQYF. CDR3 DNA sequence: TGTGCCAGCAGAGCGGGAGGGGGAGAGACCCAGTACTTC.

The gene calls are TRBV7-9 and TRBJ1-2; 9 bases are a match to TRBD1. Germline values: CDR1 SEHNR, CDR2 FQNEAQ (reference sequence). CDR3 length: 16 amino acids. Losses at the gene ends were 6 bases for V and 8 bases for J; bases not matched to a gene: 16. This chain's CDR3 is CASSQSPGTGPLGYTF. CDR3 bases: TGTGCCAGCAGTCAGTCACCCGGGACAGGGCCATTAGGCTACACCTTC.

This chain links TRBV27 with TRBJ2-3; TRBD2 might be the D (7 bases). Germline assignment: CDR1 MNHEY and CDR2 SMNVEV (reference sequence). CDR3 length: 16 residues. V was trimmed by 0 bases and J by 6 bases, leaving 16 bases between them. Here the CDR3 reads CASSLSSRGARDTQYF. In DNA form, the CDR3 reads TGTGCCAGCAGTTTATCCTCCCGGGGGGCGCGTGATACGCAGTATTTT.

The CDR3 loop reads CASNKAGGPYEQYF. The CDR3 coding sequence is TGTGCCAGCAACAAAGCGGGAGGTCCCTACGAGCAGTACTTC. The chain uses TRBV6-1 and TRBJ2-7; TRBD2 matches at 9 bases. This CDR3 region has 14 residues. CDR1 is MNHNS, CDR2 SASEGT, per germline. V shed 7 bases and J 2 bases; nucleotides not matched to a gene: 6.